The 32 T cell receptor beta chains presented below share a single source sample, sequenced in a study of T-cell reconstitution after alpha-beta-depleted transplantation in children. Unique molecular identifiers were incorporated into the prepared TCRbeta library. TCRdb called the PCR reads again in MiXCR, with one record for every CDR3 protein. The data show 65,000 to 85,000 distinct CDR3 sequences, with around 9.9% seen just once and under 15% held by the top ten. The sequencing here drew on PBMCs, taken before TCRalphabeta/CD19-depleted stem cell transplant. The receptors derive from a boy aged 5-17 years with acute myeloid leukemia, due to receive a stem cell transplant.

As concerns this clonotype: Sequence at one end of the junction differs from germline and may be a read error. The V gene is TRBV12-3 or TRBV12-4, the J gene TRBJ2-3, with a possible D match to TRBD1 (7 bases). CDR3 length: 11 amino acids. In DNA form, the CDR3 reads TGTGCCGGCAGGGGGGAGGTTACGCAGTATTTT. As protein: CAGRGEVTQYF.

In its sample, this clonotype was seen a few times. This chain uses TRBV27 with TRBJ2-1; 9 nucleotides align to TRBD2. The germline gives CDR1 MNHEY, CDR2 SMNVEV (reference sequence). V shed 6 bases, J shed 6 bases, and the junction held 15 bases outside the gene matches. The CDR3 has 17 amino acids. In DNA form, the CDR3 reads TGTGCCAGCAGCCCGGTCTCCGCGGGGGGGGCCGGCAATGAGCAGTTCTTC. This codes for CASSPVSAGGAGNEQFF.

This clonotype was seen many times. The rearrangement links TRBV6-5 to TRBJ1-2; unclear D gene. Germline values: CDR1 MNHEY, CDR2 SVGAGI. Trimming removed 7 bases from V and 9 bases from J, with 18 bases in between. The CDR3 runs 13 residues. In DNA form, the CDR3 reads TGTGCCAGCAAATCCGGGAGGACTTGGAGCTACACCTTC. This encodes CASKSGRTWSYTF.

Ten or more counts support this clonotype. This chain connects TRBV12-3 or TRBV12-4 to TRBJ2-7; D remains unclear. The germline V and J ends were trimmed by 5 bases and 9 bases, with 11 bases remaining between them. The CDR3 is 11 amino acids. CDR3 sequence: CASSPEQVQYF. CDR3 coding DNA: TGTGCCAGCAGTCCCGAGCAGGTGCAGTACTTC.

This clonotype was counted at least ten times. The rearrangement uses TRBV18 and TRBJ1-1, with D perhaps TRBD1 (5 bases). Between the trimmed V and J ends, which lost 3 bases and 2 bases, there was a span of 10 bases. CDR1 is KGHSH, CDR2 LQKENI, per germline. This CDR3 contains 14 residues. The DNA for the CDR3 is TGTGCCAGCTCACCGGGACGGACCAACACTGAAGCTTTCTTT. Translated, it gives CASSPGRTNTEAFF.

V gene TRBV19 combines with J gene TRBJ2-1; no clear D gene. The CDR3 has 15 residues. Germline V gene lookup returns CDR1 LNHDA and CDR2 SQIVND (reference sequence). V dropped 1 base and J dropped 6 bases, with 13 bases sitting between them. CDR3 bases: TGTGCCAGTAGTATAGGCTTCCGTAATTTCAATGAGCAGTTCTTC. This encodes CASSIGFRNFNEQFF.

This clonotype was seen ten or more times. CDR3 loop: CATTPSRGTEAFF. The DNA of the CDR3 is TGTGCCACCACCCCTTCCCGGGGTACTGAAGCTTTCTTT. The rearrangement links TRBV24-1 to TRBJ1-1; D unclear. Trimming pared 8 bases from V and 5 bases from J, leaving 14 bases between. The CDR3 spans 13 residues. The germline gives CDR1 KGHDR, CDR2 SFDVKD.

This clonotype has a count of ten or more. This chain connects TRBV5-5 to TRBJ1-4; no reliable D call. Germline values: CDR1 SGHKS, CDR2 YYEKEE (reference sequence). The length of the CDR3 is 15 residues. V dropped 4 bases and J dropped 3 bases, with 13 bases sitting between them. CDR3 nucleotides: TGTGCCAGCAGCCTGGAGGGCAGACCTAATGAAAAACTGTTTTTT. The encoded protein is CASSLEGRPNEKLFF.

Remarks on this clonotype: This clone may be a read error of a much larger clone one base away. Without the conserved terminal phenylalanine or tryptophan, this CDR3 likely stems from a read error. The rearrangement uses TRBV7-8 and TRBJ2-7, with 7 bases identical to TRBD2. The germline V gene encodes CDR1 SGHVS and CDR2 FQNEAQ. The CDR3 loop spans 15 amino acids. The J segment lost 3 bases and the V segment lost 6 bases, leaving 11 bases of the junction unmatched. The CDR3 protein is CASRASETGGYEQYS. The CDR3 coding sequence is TGTGCCAGCAGAGCCTCCGAAACGGGGGGCTACGAGCAGTACTCC.

The V gene is TRBV20-1, the J gene TRBJ2-4, with 12 positions matching TRBD2. This CDR3 spans 18 amino acids. In germline, CDR1 is DFQATT, CDR2 SNEGSKA (reference sequence). J gave up 3 bases and V 6 bases, and 15 bases lay outside the gene matches. Here the CDR3 DNA reads TGCAGTGCCCCGCCGCCTCCTCTAGCGGGAGGGCGCAAAAACATTCAGTACTTC. Its protein is CSAPPPPLAGGRKNIQYF.

This clonotype was seen many times. J is TRBJ2-1 and V is TRBV11-2; perhaps TRBD2 as D (6 bases). The germline gives CDR1 SGHAT, CDR2 FQNNGV. The CDR3 sequence is 13 residues long. The ends were cut back, 6 bases at V and 5 bases at J, with 11 bases in the middle. For the CDR3, the DNA is TGTGCCAGCAGTCCCGGGAGACACAATGAGCAGTTCTTC. This sequence encodes CASSPGRHNEQFF.

A single count supports this clonotype. The chain has TRBV2 and TRBJ1-4; the D gene is possibly TRBD1 (5 bases). Trimming shortened V by 2 bases and J by 0 bases, and 13 bases separated the two germline ends. The CDR3 runs 17 residues. The germline V gene has CDR1 SNHLY and CDR2 FYNNEI. The CDR3 sequence is CASSEKGALTTNEKLFF. CDR3 bases: TGTGCCAGCAGTGAAAAAGGGGCCCTGACAACTAATGAAAAACTGTTTTTT. Full variable domain (missing parts from reference TRBV2 and TRBJ1-4): EPEVTQTPSHQVTQMGQEVILRCVPISNHLYFYWYRQILGQKVEFLVSFYNNEISEKSEIFDDQFSVERPDGSNFTLKIRSTKLEDSAMYFCASSEKGALTTNEKLFFGSGTQLSVL.

This clonotype has at least ten counts. The gene calls are TRBV20-1 and TRBJ2-7; D gene uncertain. Germline loops: CDR1 DFQATT, CDR2 SNEGSKA (reference sequence). V lost 1 base to trimming and J lost 3 bases, with 4 bases between them. The CDR3 is made up of 11 amino acids. The CDR3 nucleotides are TGCAGTGCTAGAGCGGGCTACGAGCAGTACTTC. This translates into CSARAGYEQYF.

The gene calls are TRBV19 and TRBJ1-1, with D uncertain. The CDR3 contains 12 residues. V lost 7 bases, J lost 7 bases, and 13 bases lay in between. Germline V gives CDR1 LNHDA, CDR2 SQIVND (reference sequence). CDR3 nucleotide sequence: TGTGCCAGTATAACGACCAGTCATGAAGCTTTCTTT. Its translation is CASITTSHEAFF.

The chain combines TRBV6-2 or TRBV6-3 with TRBJ1-5, with D perhaps TRBD1 (6 bases). Germline V gene sequence: CDR1 MNHEY, CDR2 SVGEGT. Trimming stripped 7 bases from V and 3 bases from J, with 13 bases between. This CDR3 has 14 residues. The CDR3 nucleotides are TGTGCCAGCACCTTCCGGGACAACAATCAGCCCCAGCATTTT. This translates into CASTFRDNNQPQHF.

This clonotype came up many times. V and J are TRBV6-2 or TRBV6-3 and TRBJ2-1; 7 positions match TRBD2. The CDR3 loop spans 11 amino acids. CDR1 MNHEY and CDR2 SVGEGT come from the germline V gene. J gave up 8 bases and V 7 bases, and 2 bases lay outside the gene matches. The CDR3 region has the DNA TGTGCCAGCAAACTAGCGCATGAGCAGTTCTTC. It codes for CASKLAHEQFF.

This clonotype was detected many times. J is TRBJ2-3 and V is TRBV20-1; 9 nucleotides match TRBD2. CDR1 is DFQATT, CDR2 SNEGSKA, per germline (reference sequence). The CDR3 spans 19 residues. V shed 3 bases and J 3 bases; nucleotides not matched to a gene: 19. CDR3 coding DNA: TGCAGTGCTAGGGATCCCTGGGGTTGGCGGGGGGGGCGGACAGATACGCAGTATTTT. It yields the protein CSARDPWGWRGGRTDTQYF.

This clonotype was counted only a few times. A much bigger clone sits one base away, suggesting this may be a read error. The chain has TRBV2 and TRBJ2-2; tentatively, D is TRBD1 (5 bases). V was trimmed by 1 base and J by 4 bases, leaving 10 bases between them. Germline CDR1 is SNHLY and CDR2 is FYNNEI. There are 15 residues in the CDR3. The CDR3 region is CASSEEGSVTGELFF. The CDR3 DNA follows: TGTGCCAGCAGTGAAGAGGGGTCGGTCACCGGGGAGCTGTTTTTT.

This clonotype was seen repeatedly, ten times or more. This chain links TRBV6-2 or TRBV6-3 with TRBJ2-3; no reliable D call. This CDR3 spans 15 amino acids. Germline V lookup: CDR1 MNHEY, CDR2 SVGEGT. The V end lost 2 bases, the J end lost 2 bases, and 11 bases lay between the germline ends. In DNA, the CDR3 is TGTGCCAGCAGTTACCGACTGGGGATCACAGATACGCAGTATTTT. Translation gives CASSYRLGITDTQYF.

This clonotype has ten or more counts. The chain joins TRBV12-3 or TRBV12-4 to TRBJ2-1; 11 bases fit TRBD2. Losses at the gene ends were 7 bases for V and 7 bases for J; bases not matched to a gene: 12. The CDR3 runs 16 residues. This CDR3 reads CASTLRLAGRENEQFF. CDR3 nucleotides: TGTGCCAGCACCCTAAGACTAGCGGGACGAGAGAATGAGCAGTTCTTC.

This clonotype was seen repeatedly, ten times or more. The rearrangement uses TRBV7-3 and TRBJ1-1; a weak D match, TRBD1 (6 bases). This CDR3 is 13 amino acids long. V was trimmed by 4 bases and J by 8 bases, leaving 14 bases between them. CDR1 SGHTA and CDR2 FQGTGA come from the germline V gene. CDR3 sequence reads: CASSSRDNHEAFF. In DNA form, the CDR3 reads TGTGCCAGCAGCTCCCGGGACAACCACGAAGCTTTCTTT.

This clonotype was seen ten or more times. This chain connects TRBV28 to TRBJ2-7; 9 nucleotides line up with TRBD1. J was trimmed by 5 bases and V by 3 bases; bases with no gene match: 8. CDR3 length equals 15 residues. Germline V gene data show CDR1 as MDHEN and CDR2 as SYDVKM. In DNA form, the CDR3 reads TGTGCCAGCAGTTTGACCGGGACAGGGTCCCACGAGCAGTACGTC. Its protein product is CASSLTGTGSHEQYV.

This clonotype turned up a few times. CDR3 region: CASSVVNTQYF. CDR3 nucleotides: TGTGCCAGCAGTGTGGTAAATACGCAGTATTTT. The chain combines TRBV2 with TRBJ2-3; D gene unclear. CDR3 length: 11 amino acids. V lost 4 bases and J lost 7, with 6 bases in between. Germline V CDR1 and CDR2: SNHLY, FYNNEI. Full variable domain (outside the CDR3, taken from reference TRBV2 and TRBJ2-3): EPEVTQTPSHQVTQMGQEVILRCVPISNHLYFYWYRQILGQKVEFLVSFYNNEISEKSEIFDDQFSVERPDGSNFTLKIRSTKLEDSAMYFCASSVVNTQYFGPGTRLTVL.

In its sample, this clonotype was seen many times. V gene TRBV15 combines with J gene TRBJ2-3, with 8 bases aligning to TRBD1. The germline V gene has CDR1 LNHNV and CDR2 YYDKDF (reference sequence). The CDR3 has 15 residues. V gave up 5 bases and J gave up 4 bases; unmatched junction bases: 8. The CDR3 coding sequence is TGTGCCACCAGCGACAAAATCAGGGGGCCAGATACGCAGTATTTT. Translating gives CATSDKIRGPDTQYF.

The rearrangement joins TRBV20-1 to TRBJ2-2; D is ambiguous. The germline V gene encodes CDR1 DFQATT and CDR2 SNEGSKA (reference sequence). The CDR3 loop spans 15 amino acids. Trimming cost V 1 base and J 6 bases, with 15 bases left between them. The CDR3 DNA is TGCAGTGCTAGAGGGCCCCCACGCCAGGCCGGGGAGCTGTTTTTT. Amino acid sequence: CSARGPPRQAGELFF.

The sample holds many counts of this clonotype. The chain recombines TRBV7-9 with TRBJ2-7; 7 bases map to TRBD2. Unmatched junction bases numbered 5, after V lost 3 bases and J lost 0 bases. Germline V CDR1 and CDR2: SEHNR, FQNEAQ (reference sequence). CDR3 length: 15 amino acids. This CDR3 is CASSLGGSSSYEQYF. Written as DNA, the CDR3 is TGTGCCAGCAGCTTGGGGGGGTCAAGCTCCTACGAGCAGTACTTC.

This clonotype was found many times. The rearrangement uses TRBV12-3 or TRBV12-4 and TRBJ2-7; 7 bases are a match to TRBD1. This CDR3 spans 13 amino acids. The junction had 0 bases not matched to a gene; V was cut back by 3 bases and J by 1 base. For the CDR3, the DNA is TGTGCCAGCAGTTTGGGACAGTCCTACGAGCAGTACGTC. The encoded protein is CASSLGQSYEQYV.

The table lists this clonotype with many counts. The chain carries TRBV5-6 and TRBJ2-2; D not certain. V shed 2 bases and J shed 1 base, with 6 bases lying between them. The CDR3 consists of 14 residues. CDR1 SGHDT and CDR2 YYEEEE come from the germline V gene. This CDR3 reads CASSFPGNTGELFF. CDR3 bases: TGTGCCAGCAGCTTTCCCGGGAACACCGGGGAGCTGTTTTTT.

This clonotype was found many times. The V call is TRBV19, the J call TRBJ2-1, with a tentative D call TRBD1 (5 bases). Trimming cost V 10 bases and J 4 bases, with 17 bases left between them. Per germline, CDR1 LNHDA and CDR2 SQIVND (reference sequence). The CDR3 has 14 residues. The CDR3 sequence: CATAIQALYNEQFF. The CDR3 nucleotides are TGTGCCACCGCAATACAGGCTCTATACAATGAGCAGTTCTTC.

This clonotype was recorded at least ten times. The V call is TRBV28, the J call TRBJ2-7, with 7 bases matching TRBD1. V dropped 4 bases and J dropped 3; count of bases not matched to a gene: 6. The germline V gene has CDR1 MDHEN and CDR2 SYDVKM. The CDR3 runs 14 residues. The CDR3 DNA is TGTGCCAGCAGTTCCACGGACAGGATCTACGAGCAGTACTTC. It translates to CASSSTDRIYEQYF.

Ten or more counts support this clonotype. V usage is TRBV20-1 and J usage is TRBJ2-1; TRBD2 agrees at 9 bases. Germline-derived CDR1 and CDR2 are DFQATT and SNEGSKA (reference sequence). This CDR3 is 17 amino acids long. The V and J ends lost 1 base and 0 bases, in that order; junction bases with no gene match: 7. For the CDR3, the DNA is TGCAGTGCTAGAGCCCGGGGCGGGGGGGGCTCCTACAATGAGCAGTTCTTC. Its translation is CSARARGGGGSYNEQFF.

This clonotype was counted ten times or more. The genes are TRBV12-3 or TRBV12-4 and TRBJ1-1; TRBD1 aligns across 11 bases. This CDR3 region has 14 residues. J gave up 7 bases and V 5 bases, and 6 bases lay outside the gene matches. The CDR3, as DNA: TGTGCCAGCAGTCAGGGACAGGGGGAGTATGAAGCTTTCTTT. It yields the protein CASSQGQGEYEAFF.